Each of the 25 T cell receptor beta chains below was sequenced from the same sample in a study of T cells in Graves' hyperthyroidism and ophthalmopathy. Researchers amplified the TCR beta CDR3 regions from RNA transcripts. Primed by the HTBI set, a first-round RT-PCR was run on the TCR CDR3. TCRdb ran MiXCR on the multiplex PCR reads and lists one entry per CDR3 protein. Of approximately 600,000 distinct CDR3 sequences in the sample, around 14% were seen once. Material for sequencing was blood. These receptors originate from a woman aged 18-30 years with Graves' ophthalmopathy.

The sample holds many counts of this clonotype. The rearrangement joins TRBV10-3 to TRBJ1-5; no definite D call. The CDR3 contains 15 residues. Germline V gives CDR1 ENHRY, CDR2 SYGVKD. V shed 4 bases and J shed 5 bases, with 15 bases lying between them. The DNA for the CDR3 is TGTGCCATCAGTGCTGAGGTGTCGAGAGATCAGCCCCAGCATTTT. Protein product: CAISAEVSRDQPQHF.

This clonotype showed up many times. V and J are TRBV28 and TRBJ2-7; 7 bases agree with TRBD1. Germline CDR1 is MDHEN and CDR2 is SYDVKM. The CDR3 totals 18 residues. V trimming: 6 bases; J trimming: 0 bases; junction bases outside the gene matches: 17. For the CDR3, the DNA is TGTGCCAGCAGACGCACGGGACAGACGATGTTTCTCTCCTACGAGCAGTACTTC. Residues: CASRRTGQTMFLSYEQYF. Full variable domain (outside the CDR3, taken from reference TRBV28 and TRBJ2-7): DVKVTQSSRYLVKRTGEKVFLECVQDMDHENMFWYRQDPGLGLRLIYFSYDVKMKEKGDIPEGYSVSREKKERFSLILESASTNQTSMYLCASRRTGQTMFLSYEQYFGPGTRLTVT.

J is TRBJ2-2 and V is TRBV5-5, with D perhaps TRBD1 (6 bases). Trimming stripped 4 bases from V and 3 bases from J, with 16 bases between. The CDR3 runs to 16 residues. Germline V gene sequence: CDR1 SGHKS, CDR2 YYEKEE (reference sequence). CDR3 DNA sequence: TGTGCCAGCAGCCGTTCCGGGACAACGTACACCGGGGAGCTGTTTTTT. Translation gives CASSRSGTTYTGELFF.

V is TRBV4-2 and J is TRBJ2-7; TRBD2 aligns across 11 bases. V was clipped by 3 bases and J by 0 bases; unmatched bases: 10. The V gene's germline CDR1 is LGHNA and CDR2 YNFKEQ. This CDR3 spans 18 amino acids. CDR3 sequence: CASSQTPGLAASSYEQYF. Here the CDR3 DNA reads TGTGCCAGCAGCCAGACACCGGGACTAGCGGCGAGCTCCTACGAGCAGTACTTC.

This clonotype appeared a few times. The rearrangement links TRBV11-3 to TRBJ2-7; D gene uncertain. The V gene lost 3 bases and the J gene lost 7 bases, with 7 bases spanning the gap. Germline values: CDR1 SGHNT, CDR2 YENEEA. There are 11 residues in the CDR3. As DNA, the CDR3 is TGTGCCAGCAGCTTCCGAGCGGAGCAGTACTTC. This gives the protein CASSFRAEQYF.

This clonotype was seen only a few times. This chain uses TRBV4-3 with TRBJ2-1; 10 nucleotides align to TRBD2. The CDR3 is 18 amino acids. V dropped 3 bases and J dropped 3; count of bases not matched to a gene: 11. Germline-derived CDR1 and CDR2 are LGHNA and YSLEER. DNA of the CDR3: TGCGCCAGCAGCCAGGGCGTCAGCGGGAGGGCCCTCTACAATGAGCAGTTCTTC. It specifies CASSQGVSGRALYNEQFF.

This clonotype was observed at least ten times. This chain connects TRBV4-1 to TRBJ2-1, with 10 bases identical to TRBD2. Unmatched junction bases numbered 4, after V lost 4 bases and J lost 4 bases. Germline V lookup: CDR1 MGHRA, CDR2 YSYEKL. This CDR3 is built from 15 residues. The CDR3 nucleotides are TGCGCCAGCAGCCTCCTAGCGGGAGTGTACAATGAGCAGTTCTTC. Translation gives CASSLLAGVYNEQFF.

The CDR3 nucleotides read TGTGCCAGTAGTGAGAGGGGGCGTGGCACCGGCTACACCTTC. The encoded protein is CASSERGRGTGYTF. The rearrangement links TRBV19 to TRBJ1-2; 7 bases line up with TRBD1. Trimming at V came to 5 bases and at J to 8 bases, leaving 11 bases not matched to a gene. CDR1 and CDR2 (germline): LNHDA, SQIVND (reference sequence). The CDR3 spans 14 residues.

In this sample, this clonotype turned up many times. CDR3 in DNA: TGTGCCAGCAGCCCAGACAGTTTTCTGGACAATGAGCAGTTCTTC. This gives the protein CASSPDSFLDNEQFF. V usage is TRBV14 and J usage is TRBJ2-1; D may be TRBD1 (5 bases). Deletions cut 4 bases from V and 5 bases from J, with 15 bases between. The germline CDR1 and CDR2 sequences are SGHDN and FVKESK. This CDR3 has 15 amino acids.

The rearrangement uses TRBV7-6 and TRBJ2-1; no definite D call. CDR1 and CDR2 from the germline V gene are SGHVS and FNYEAQ. CDR3 length equals 15 residues. Trimming shortened V by 7 bases and J by 3 bases, and 16 bases separated the two germline ends. In DNA, the CDR3 is TGTGCCAGCACCATTGACGCTTCGCTCTACAATGAGCAGTTCTTC. The encoded protein is CASTIDASLYNEQFF.

V gene TRBV5-1 combines with J gene TRBJ2-5; D possibly corresponds to TRBD2 (5 bases). Trimming took off 2 bases at V and 0 bases at J, with 8 bases between the two ends. The CDR3 is made up of 14 amino acids. Per the germline V gene, CDR1 is SGHRS and CDR2 is YFSETQ. This CDR3 is CASSFRRYQETQYF. The DNA for the CDR3 is TGCGCCAGCAGCTTTCGGAGGTACCAAGAGACCCAGTACTTC.

This clonotype appeared many times. The V gene is TRBV28, the J gene TRBJ2-7; the D gene is possibly TRBD2 (5 bases). CDR1 is MDHEN, CDR2 SYDVKM, per germline. The CDR3 contains 13 residues. The V end lost 3 bases, the J end lost 4 bases, and 10 bases lay between the germline ends. CDR3 protein: CASSLWRRYEQYF. CDR3 nucleotide sequence: TGTGCCAGCAGTTTGTGGAGGAGGTACGAGCAGTACTTC.

The V call is TRBV29-1, the J call TRBJ2-7; D possibly corresponds to TRBD1 (7 bases). CDR3 length equals 16 residues. Germline CDR1 SQVTM, CDR2 ANQGSEA. V was shortened by 7 bases and J by 0 bases, with 22 bases between the two germline ends. The CDR3: CSASGGLGESSYEQYF. CDR3 DNA: TGCAGCGCCTCAGGGGGGTTGGGTGAAAGCTCCTACGAGCAGTACTTC.

This clonotype was observed at least ten times. This chain links TRBV24-1 with TRBJ2-1; D gene ambiguous. The CDR3 runs to 13 residues. V was pared by 1 base and J by 8 bases, with 8 bases between. CDR1 is KGHDR and CDR2 is SFDVKD in the germline V gene. The CDR3 DNA sequence: TGTGCCACCAGTGATTTCCCGTGGGATGAGCAGTTCTTC. Residues: CATSDFPWDEQFF.

In its sample, this clonotype was seen a few times. The chain combines TRBV6-1 with TRBJ2-1; D is perhaps TRBD2 (6 bases). Trimming removed 6 bases from V and 7 bases from J, with 16 bases in between. The CDR3 is 14 residues long. Looked up from germline, CDR1 is MNHNS and CDR2 is SASEGT. CDR3 region: CASRKAGRRNEQFF. The DNA for the CDR3 is TGTGCCAGCAGAAAAGCGGGTCGTCGGAATGAGCAGTTCTTC.

In this sample, this clonotype turned up a few times. This chain joins TRBV7-6 and TRBJ2-5, with D perhaps matching TRBD1 or TRBD2 (6 bases each). Germline loops: CDR1 SGHVS, CDR2 FNYEAQ. V was cut by 1 base and J by 4 bases, with 16 bases left in between. CDR3 size: 16 residues. The CDR3 DNA follows: TGTGCCAGCAGCTTAGGGGGGGCGCAAGGGAGAGAGACCCAGTACTTC. This gives the protein CASSLGGAQGRETQYF.

This clonotype was counted only a few times. This rearrangement joins TRBV7-6 to TRBJ2-7; a possible D gene is TRBD1 (6 bases). Germline CDR1 SGHVS, CDR2 FNYEAQ. The CDR3 contains 11 residues. Trimming shortened V by 7 bases and J by 5 bases, and 9 bases separated the two germline ends. The CDR3 sequence: CASTYRDEQYF. CDR3 DNA sequence: TGTGCCAGCACCTACAGGGACGAGCAGTACTTC. Based on the CDR3 plus reference TRBV7-6 and TRBJ2-7, the full variable domain is GAGVSQSPRYKVTKRGQDVALRCDPISGHVSLYWYRQALGQGPEFLTYFNYEAQQDKSGLPNDRFSAERPEGSISTLTIQRTEQRDSAMYRCASTYRDEQYFGPGTRLTVT.

There are many counts of this clonotype. The rearrangement joins TRBV29-1 to TRBJ2-7, with D maybe TRBD1 (5 bases). Germline V gene lookup returns CDR1 SQVTM and CDR2 ANQGSEA. The CDR3 has 13 residues. The V end was cut by 4 bases, the J end by 3 bases, with 13 bases between. The CDR3 loop is CSVVPQGFYEQYF. Written as DNA, the CDR3 is TGCAGCGTTGTCCCCCAGGGATTCTACGAGCAGTACTTC.

This clonotype has at least ten counts. V and J are TRBV10-3 and TRBJ2-1, with 14 bases lining up with TRBD2. The germline V gene encodes CDR1 ENHRY and CDR2 SYGVKD. The CDR3 runs to 16 residues. V was clipped by 6 bases and J by 5 bases; unmatched bases: 6. The CDR3 DNA sequence: TGTGCCATCAGCGTTGGACTAGCGGGAGGTAACAATGAGCAGTTCTTC. This sequence encodes CAISVGLAGGNNEQFF.

The chain is built from TRBV7-9 and TRBJ2-1, with 13 bases matching TRBD2. Germline V CDR1 and CDR2: SEHNR, FQNEAQ (reference sequence). The V segment lost 5 bases and the J segment 7 bases; nucleotides outside the gene matches: 17. This CDR3 is built from 19 residues. CDR3 bases: TGTGCCAGCAGCCCGCGATTCAGAGGGACTAGCGGGAAGGAAAATGAGCAGTTCTTC. Residues: CASSPRFRGTSGKENEQFF.

This clonotype was counted many times. The chain carries TRBV11-1 and TRBJ2-3, with 10 nucleotides matching TRBD1. The CDR3 totals 15 residues. Per germline, CDR1 SGHAT and CDR2 FQDESV (reference sequence). Losses at the gene ends were 4 bases for V and 6 bases for J; bases not matched to a gene: 7. DNA of the CDR3: TGTGCCAGCAGCTGGACAGGGGGTAGTATGGATACGCAGTATTTT. It is translated as CASSWTGGSMDTQYF.

In its sample, this clonotype was seen a few times. V gene TRBV6-5 combines with J gene TRBJ1-3; D call uncertain. The V end lost 3 bases, the J end lost 0 bases, and 21 bases lay between the germline ends. Germline lookup yields CDR1 MNHEY and CDR2 SVGAGI. CDR3 length: 19 residues. CDR3: CASSYRPLRERNSGNTIYF. The CDR3 DNA reads TGTGCCAGCAGTTATCGCCCGCTTCGGGAAAGAAACTCTGGAAACACCATATATTTT.

This clonotype was counted a few times. The chain links TRBV4-1 to TRBJ1-5; 8 bases map to TRBD1. V shed 2 bases and J 7 bases; nucleotides not matched to a gene: 10. Looked up from germline, CDR1 is MGHRA and CDR2 is YSYEKL. The CDR3 consists of 16 residues. CDR3 loop: CASSQNWQGARQPQHF. CDR3 DNA sequence: TGCGCCAGCAGCCAAAACTGGCAGGGGGCAAGGCAGCCCCAGCATTTT.

A few counts support this clonotype. The chain joins TRBV18 to TRBJ1-5; a possible D gene is TRBD1 (6 bases). The CDR3 consists of 17 residues. Trimming took off 3 bases at V and 6 bases at J, with 21 bases between the two ends. The V gene's germline CDR1 is KGHSH and CDR2 LQKENI. This CDR3 is CASSPLAQQGFSQPQHF. CDR3 bases: TGTGCCAGCTCACCTTTAGCCCAGCAGGGGTTTAGTCAGCCCCAGCATTTT.

This clonotype has a count of ten or more. The chain carries TRBV12-3 or TRBV12-4 and TRBJ1-4, with TRBD1 identical over 9 bases. The CDR3 sequence is 13 residues long. The CDR3 sequence: CATGGQGNEKLFF. CDR3 in DNA: TGTGCTACCGGGGGACAGGGAAATGAAAAACTGTTTTTT.